This record looks at one TCR beta chain sequence and its context. The germline V gene encodes CDR1 LGHDT and CDR2 YNNKEL (reference sequence). The CDR3 totals 15 residues. With V trimmed by 10 bases and J by 3 bases, 8 bases remained unmatched. These data originate in a study of control samples from healthy donors and cancer patients. Some clones are missing from TCRdb's copy, which holds only in-frame ones; the method was immunoSEQ multiplex PCR. The sample contains approximately 150,000 clones, about nine tenths of which appear only once. The chain uses TRBV3-1 (or the pseudogene TRBV3-2) and TRBJ2-6; 8 bases are a match to TRBD1. The receptor was isolated from a man aged 25-45 years in good health. The sample taken for sequencing was blood. The CDR3 region has the DNA TGTGCCACCGGACAGGGCAGCATTGGGGCCAACGTCCTGACTTTC. It yields the protein CATGQGSIGANVLTF.